The 26 T cell receptor beta chains given below trace back to one sample, sequenced in a study of technical replicates of blood from a few donors. Sequencing used immunoSEQ multiplex PCR; TCRdb keeps in-frame clones, though not all of them. The table shows 55,000 to 75,000 clones, with roughly nine tenths occurring only once. Sequenced: PBMCs. These receptors all come from a human donor in good health. Some clones in this sample may be carry-over from other donors' samples.

This clone was detected a few times. The rearrangement uses TRBV6-1 and TRBJ1-1; D unresolved. The CDR3 is 15 amino acids. In germline, CDR1 is MNHNS, CDR2 SASEGT. Trimming removed 0 bases from V and 1 base from J, with 9 bases in between. DNA for the CDR3: TGTGCCAGCAGTGAAGCCGCCAGAAGGAACACTGAAGCTTTCTTT. Translation: CASSEAARRNTEAFF.

V is TRBV6-1 and J is TRBJ2-7; perhaps TRBD2 as D (5 bases). The V gene lost 6 bases and the J gene lost 2 bases, with 11 bases spanning the gap. CDR3 length equals 13 residues. Germline-derived CDR1 and CDR2 are MNHNS and SASEGT. The CDR3 region is CASRRSGTYEQYF. Here the CDR3 DNA reads TGTGCCAGCAGGCGGTCCGGGACCTACGAGCAGTACTTC.

The chain links TRBV7-6 to TRBJ2-3; TRBD2 matches at 8 bases. The CDR3 runs 20 residues. Germline V lookup: CDR1 SGHVS, CDR2 FNYEAQ. Trimming took 2 bases from V and 0 from J; bases not matched to a gene: 16. The CDR3 nucleotides read TGTGCCAGCAGCTTAACGAGTTGGACGGAAGCGGGGGCTAGCACAGATACGCAGTATTTT. It is translated as CASSLTSWTEAGASTDTQYF.

This clone qualifies as large. The identical CDR3 is also encoded by other nucleotide sequences in the sample. The rearrangement joins TRBV5-1 to TRBJ1-1, with D perhaps matching TRBD1 (6 bases). CDR3 size: 14 residues. Trimming stripped 0 bases from V and 3 bases from J, with 9 bases between. The germline gives CDR1 SGHRS, CDR2 YFSETQ. The CDR3 coding sequence is TGCGCCAGCAGCTTGGGAGGGGGATACACTGAAGCTTTCTTT. Translated: CASSLGGGYTEAFF.

The chain couples TRBV5-1 to TRBJ2-3; no clear D gene. Trimming stripped 0 bases from V and 1 base from J, with 6 bases between. Looked up from germline, CDR1 is SGHRS and CDR2 is YFSETQ. There are 14 residues in the CDR3. CDR3 nucleotide sequence: TGCGCCAGCAGCTTGGGCCGGGGCACAGATACGCAGTATTTT. Amino acids: CASSLGRGTDTQYF.

This clone was found once. The gene calls are TRBV25-1 and TRBJ1-6, with a possible D match to TRBD1 (6 bases). The V and J ends lost 1 base and 7 bases respectively, with 17 bases between them. CDR3 length: 17 amino acids. Germline assignment: CDR1 MGHDK and CDR2 SYGVNS. This CDR3 reads CASSEWGGAFLNSPLHF. The DNA for the CDR3 is TGTGCCAGCAGTGAATGGGGGGGGGCCTTTCTCAATTCACCCCTCCACTTT. The entire variable domain, with the rest obtained from reference TRBV25-1 and TRBJ1-6, is as follows: EADIYQTPRYLVIGTGKKITLECSQTMGHDKMYWYQQDPGMELHLIHYSYGVNSTEKGDLSSESTVSRIRTEHFPLTLESARPSHTSQYLCASSEWGGAFLNSPLHFGNGTRLTVT.

The chain employs TRBV30 and TRBJ1-1; 7 bases are a match to TRBD1. CDR3 length: 16 amino acids. J lost 1 base, V lost 7 bases, and 15 bases had no gene match. CDR1 and CDR2 from the germline V gene are GTSNPN and SVGIG (reference sequence). The CDR3 DNA reads TGTGCCTCTACCCCCCGGGACAGTTATGAGAACACTGAAGCTTTCTTT. Translated, it gives CASTPRDSYENTEAFF.

This clone was detected once. The rearrangement uses TRBV6-5 and TRBJ2-4; D is unresolved. Germline V gene lookup returns CDR1 MNHEY and CDR2 SVGAGI. The V gene lost 6 bases and the J gene lost 0 bases, with 9 bases spanning the gap. The CDR3 is made up of 14 amino acids. The CDR3 is CASRAPGAKNIQYF. In DNA form, the CDR3 reads TGTGCCAGCAGAGCCCCGGGAGCCAAAAACATTCAGTACTTC.

The chain employs TRBV6-5 and TRBJ1-1, with 7 bases matching TRBD1. The junction had 8 bases not matched to a gene; V was cut back by 4 bases and J by 9 bases. Germline loops: CDR1 MNHEY, CDR2 SVGAGI. The CDR3 loop spans 13 amino acids. CDR3 DNA: TGTGCCAGCAGTTTTATCTGGACAGGTAAAGCTTTCTTT. This gives the protein CASSFIWTGKAFF.

The gene calls are TRBV30 and TRBJ2-1, with TRBD2 as a possible D gene (5 bases). The CDR3 length is 15 residues. V was shortened by 3 bases and J by 3 bases, with 15 bases between the two germline ends. Germline V gene data show CDR1 as GTSNPN and CDR2 as SVGIG (reference sequence). CDR3 coding DNA: TGTGCCTGGAGGAAGATGAGCGGCGGCTACAATGAGCAGTTCTTC. Its translation is CAWRKMSGGYNEQFF.

This clone was observed a single time. This chain connects TRBV19 to TRBJ1-1, with 8 bases fitting TRBD1. The CDR3 runs to 15 residues. Trimming removed 8 bases from V and 2 bases from J; junction bases left unmatched: 10. From germline, CDR1 is LNHDA and CDR2 SQIVND (reference sequence). CDR3 protein: CASGHRGVTNTEAFF. CDR3 in DNA: TGTGCCAGTGGGCACAGGGGGGTCACCAACACTGAAGCTTTCTTT.

This chain joins TRBV7-9 and TRBJ2-5, with 12 positions matching TRBD2. Per the germline V gene, CDR1 is SEHNR and CDR2 is FQNEAQ (reference sequence). Germline trimming cut 5 bases from V and 5 bases from J; bases unmatched to any gene: 9. This CDR3 is built from 16 residues. As DNA, the CDR3 is TGTGCCAGCAGCACCAGGACTAGCGGGATAGGCGAGACCCAGTACTTC. Translation: CASSTRTSGIGETQYF.

DNA for the CDR3: TGTGCCAGCTCACCACCTCGCCAGGGACTGTATGGCTACACCTTC. Its protein product is CASSPPRQGLYGYTF. The chain carries TRBV18 and TRBJ1-2; weak D call: TRBD1 (5 bases). CDR3 size: 15 residues. V shed 0 bases and J shed 5 bases, with 13 bases lying between them. Germline-derived CDR1 and CDR2 are KGHSH and LQKENI.

The gene calls are TRBV4-1 and TRBJ1-5, with no clear D. The CDR3 is made up of 14 amino acids. V was shortened by 1 base and J by 11 bases, with 15 bases between the two germline ends. CDR1 is MGHRA and CDR2 is YSYEKL in the germline V gene. CDR3 amino acids: CASSQGIESRAQHF. CDR3 bases: TGCGCCAGCAGCCAAGGTATAGAGTCCCGGGCCCAGCATTTT.

The genes are TRBV7-9 and TRBJ1-1, with no clear D. Germline CDR1 reads SEHNR; CDR2 reads FQNEAQ (reference sequence). The CDR3 runs to 13 residues. V was clipped by 1 base and J by 5 bases, with 8 bases between them. The CDR3 spells CASSLDAQTEAFF. CDR3 DNA: TGTGCCAGCAGCTTAGATGCACAGACTGAAGCTTTCTTT.

The V gene is TRBV5-6, the J gene TRBJ1-5; D is unclear. The V end lost 0 bases, the J end lost 3 bases, and 7 bases lay between the germline ends. Germline V lookup: CDR1 SGHDT, CDR2 YYEEEE. The CDR3 is 14 amino acids. The CDR3 loop reads CASSLGTANQPQHF. In nucleotides, the CDR3 is TGTGCCAGCAGCTTGGGAACAGCCAATCAGCCCCAGCATTTT.

The chain uses TRBV7-2 and TRBJ1-2; D is uncertain. Per the germline V gene, CDR1 is SGHTA and CDR2 is FQGNSA. The CDR3 length is 15 residues. Trimming took 0 bases from V and 4 from J, leaving 12 bases between them. The CDR3, as DNA: TGTGCCAGCAGCTTAGCGATGGGCAGCTCCTATGGCTACACCTTC. It translates to CASSLAMGSSYGYTF.

This sequence joins TRBV7-8 and TRBJ1-1, with 8 bases aligning to TRBD1. Per the germline V gene, CDR1 is SGHVS and CDR2 is FQNEAQ. This CDR3 is built from 17 residues. V trimming: 1 base; J trimming: 0 bases; junction bases outside the gene matches: 7. This CDR3 reads CASSLDRGVFMNTEAFF. CDR3 DNA: TGTGCCAGCAGCTTAGACAGGGGGGTGTTTATGAACACTGAAGCTTTCTTT.

This clone was found a few times. J is TRBJ1-2 and V is TRBV5-1, with 7 positions matching TRBD1. CDR3 length: 14 residues. Losses at the gene ends were 4 bases for V and 6 bases for J; bases not matched to a gene: 9. CDR1 and CDR2 (germline): SGHRS, YFSETQ. The CDR3 spells CASSAWTGGNGYTF. The CDR3 region has the DNA TGCGCCAGCAGCGCCTGGACAGGAGGAAATGGCTACACCTTC.

The chain uses TRBV11-2 and TRBJ1-4, with TRBD1 as a possible D gene (5 bases). CDR3 size: 15 residues. Germline CDR1 SGHAT, CDR2 FQNNGV. Trimming took 5 bases from V and 4 from J, leaving 14 bases between them. The CDR3 sequence: CASSRLSGLNEKLFF. The CDR3 DNA reads as TGTGCCAGCAGCCGATTATCGGGACTTAATGAAAAACTGTTTTTT.

The chain uses TRBV5-4 and TRBJ2-1, with D possibly TRBD1 on 5 matching bases. Trimming left V 0 bases short and J 9 bases short, with 22 bases between. Germline loops: CDR1 SGHNT, CDR2 YYREEE (reference sequence). The CDR3 contains 17 residues. The CDR3 here is CASSLDATGELSREQFF. CDR3 DNA: TGTGCCAGCAGCTTGGACGCTACAGGTGAGCTCTCGCGTGAGCAGTTCTTC.

V is TRBV7-9 and J is TRBJ1-5; D call uncertain. The CDR3 has 14 amino acids. The V end was cut by 3 bases, the J end by 2 bases, with 8 bases between. Germline assignment: CDR1 SEHNR and CDR2 FQNEAQ (reference sequence). The CDR3 loop is CASSFDMGNQPQHF. CDR3 bases: TGTGCCAGCAGCTTTGACATGGGCAATCAGCCCCAGCATTTT.

With regard to this clone: Distinct nucleotide sequences in the sample also encode this CDR3. The chain employs TRBV5-1 and TRBJ2-5; 8 bases are a match to TRBD1. Losses at the gene ends were 2 bases for V and 4 bases for J; bases not matched to a gene: 4. CDR1 and CDR2 (germline): SGHRS, YFSETQ. CDR3 length: 14 residues. The CDR3 loop reads CASSFGTGRETQYF. The CDR3 bases are TGCGCCAGCAGCTTTGGGACAGGTAGAGAGACCCAGTACTTC. Complete variable domain (other parts from reference TRBV5-1 and TRBJ2-5): KAGVTQTPRYLIKTRGQQVTLSCSPISGHRSVSWYQQTPGQGLQFLFEYFSETQRNKGNFPGRFSGRQFSNSRSEMNVSTLELGDSALYLCASSFGTGRETQYFGPGTRLLVL.

The chain has TRBV5-1 and TRBJ2-4, with D maybe TRBD1 (6 bases). Trimming removed 0 bases from V and 3 bases from J, with 13 bases in between. CDR1 SGHRS and CDR2 YFSETQ come from the germline V gene. The CDR3 extends over 16 amino acids. The CDR3 loop reads CASSLGAGDVKNIQYF. The DNA of the CDR3 is TGCGCCAGCAGCTTGGGGGCAGGGGATGTCAAAAACATTCAGTACTTC.

This chain uses TRBV10-2 with TRBJ2-1, with D perhaps matching TRBD1 (6 bases). With 6 bases removed from V and 0 bases from J, the gap between germline ends came to 6 bases. CDR1 and CDR2 (germline): WSHSY, SAAADI. The length of the CDR3 is 13 residues. The CDR3: CASRDSSYNEQFF. Here the CDR3 DNA reads TGCGCCAGCAGGGACAGCTCCTACAATGAGCAGTTCTTC.

The chain uses TRBV5-4 and TRBJ2-7; no reliable D call. V was clipped by 0 bases and J by 4 bases, with 8 bases between them. The CDR3 is made up of 13 amino acids. Looked up from germline, CDR1 is SGHNT and CDR2 is YYREEE (reference sequence). CDR3 sequence (DNA): TGTGCCAGCAGCTTGGTTGGGCAGTACGAGCAGTACTTC. Translated, it gives CASSLVGQYEQYF.